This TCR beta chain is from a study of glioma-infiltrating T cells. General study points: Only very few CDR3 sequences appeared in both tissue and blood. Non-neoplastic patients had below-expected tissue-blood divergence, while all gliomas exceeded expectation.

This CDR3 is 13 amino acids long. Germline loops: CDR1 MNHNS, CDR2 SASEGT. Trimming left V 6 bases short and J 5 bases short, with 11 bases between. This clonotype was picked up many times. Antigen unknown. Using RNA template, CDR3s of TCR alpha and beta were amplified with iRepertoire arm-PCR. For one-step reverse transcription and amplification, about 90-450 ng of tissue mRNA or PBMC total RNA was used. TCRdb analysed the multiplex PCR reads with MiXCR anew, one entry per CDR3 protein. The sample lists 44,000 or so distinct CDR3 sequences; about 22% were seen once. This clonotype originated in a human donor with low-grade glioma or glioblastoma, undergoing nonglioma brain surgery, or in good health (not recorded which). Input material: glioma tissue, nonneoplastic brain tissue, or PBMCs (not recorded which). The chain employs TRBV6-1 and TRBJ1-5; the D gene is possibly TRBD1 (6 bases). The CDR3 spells CASSYREHQPQHF. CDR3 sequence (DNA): TGTGCCAGCAGCTACAGGGAGCATCAGCCCCAGCATTTT.